The 12 T cell receptor beta chains given below trace back to one sample, sequenced in a study of blood T cell repertoires in COVID-19. Data came from immunoSEQ multiplex PCR; TCRdb stores just in-frame clones and leaves some out. The sample has some 260,000 clones; roughly 87% are singletons. The sequencing input was peripheral blood. The source of these receptors is a human donor in a cohort sampled during active COVID-19.

This clone was observed a handful of times. This chain joins TRBV7-9 and TRBJ1-1; the D gene is possibly TRBD1 (5 bases). Germline CDR1 reads SEHNR; CDR2 reads FQNEAQ (reference sequence). Deletions cut 5 bases from V and 4 bases from J, with 14 bases between. The CDR3 totals 14 residues. For the CDR3, the DNA is TGTGCCAGCAGCCCGACCCTAAGGGGCACTGAAGCTTTCTTT. It yields the protein CASSPTLRGTEAFF.

J is TRBJ2-3 and V is TRBV6-2 or TRBV6-3; 11 bases match TRBD2. The V gene end was trimmed by 6 bases and the J gene end by 2 bases; junction bases not matched to a gene: 10. The CDR3 covers 17 residues. The germline V gene encodes CDR1 MNHEY and CDR2 SVGEGT. CDR3 loop: CASSRPRLAGPTDTQYF. The CDR3, as DNA: TGTGCCAGCAGCCGACCTAGACTAGCGGGGCCCACAGATACGCAGTATTTT.

The V call is TRBV4-2, the J call TRBJ2-5; 7 bases are a match to TRBD1. J was trimmed by 2 bases and V by 4 bases; bases with no gene match: 13. The germline V gene encodes CDR1 LGHNA and CDR2 YNFKEQ. The CDR3 is 17 amino acids. The CDR3 is CASSPYPTGAAQETQYF. CDR3 nucleotide sequence: TGTGCCAGCAGCCCTTACCCTACAGGGGCCGCGCAAGAGACCCAGTACTTC.

The chain links TRBV5-1 to TRBJ1-1; no reliable D call. CDR1 is SGHRS and CDR2 is YFSETQ in the germline V gene. Trimming removed 2 bases from V and 1 base from J, with 15 bases in between. The CDR3 is 16 residues long. The CDR3 DNA is TGCGCCAGCAGCTTTTACCGGGTCCCCGAGAACACTGAAGCTTTCTTT. It specifies CASSFYRVPENTEAFF.

The chain joins TRBV4-3 to TRBJ2-7; D uncertain. Trimming pared 0 bases from V and 4 bases from J, leaving 16 bases between. This CDR3 is 16 amino acids long. Germline V gene lookup returns CDR1 LGHNA and CDR2 YSLEER. For the CDR3, the DNA is TGCGCCAGCAGCCAAGATAGCCGCCTAACCCTTTACGAGCAGTACTTC. This encodes CASSQDSRLTLYEQYF.

This clone was recorded a few times. The chain joins TRBV30 to TRBJ1-3, with D perhaps TRBD1 (5 bases). CDR1 and CDR2 from the germline V gene are GTSNPN and SVGIG (reference sequence). With 2 bases removed from V and 0 bases from J, the gap between germline ends came to 11 bases. CDR3 length: 15 residues. The CDR3, as DNA: TGTGCCTGGAGTCCCGGCAGGGTCTCTGGAAACACCATATATTTT. Translating it yields CAWSPGRVSGNTIYF.

A single count supports this clone. The CDR3 DNA is TGTGCCAGCAATCCAAGCCAAGCTTTCTTT. Protein product: CASNPSQAFF. The chain is built from TRBV21-1 and TRBJ1-1. TRBV21-1 is a pseudogene. This CDR3 has 10 residues.

Only a few counts were recorded for this clone. The chain is built from TRBV2 and TRBJ2-7; 12 nucleotides agree with TRBD2. The CDR3 has 17 residues. CDR1 is SNHLY and CDR2 is FYNNEI in the germline V gene. The junction had 7 bases not matched to a gene; V was cut back by 0 bases and J by 4 bases. CDR3 loop: CASSEALTSGGPYEQYF. CDR3 DNA sequence: TGTGCCAGCAGTGAAGCCCTGACTAGCGGGGGACCATACGAGCAGTACTTC.

The V gene is TRBV18, the J gene TRBJ1-5, with 9 bases lining up with TRBD1. The CDR3 has 15 amino acids. Germline CDR1 KGHSH, CDR2 LQKENI. V shed 6 bases, J shed 6 bases, and the junction held 9 bases outside the gene matches. The chain's CDR3 is CASSLGQGISQPQHF. The CDR3 DNA is TGTGCCAGCTCCCTTGGACAGGGGATCTCTCAGCCCCAGCATTTT.

CDR3 in amino acids: CASSTGQALYGYTF. CDR3 DNA sequence: TGTGCCAGCAGTACAGGACAGGCGCTCTATGGCTACACCTTC. The chain employs TRBV27 and TRBJ1-2; 7 bases map to TRBD1. Germline CDR1 MNHEY, CDR2 SMNVEV (reference sequence). J lost 4 bases, V lost 5 bases, and 7 bases had no gene match. There are 14 residues in the CDR3.

This rearrangement joins TRBV6-2 or TRBV6-3 to TRBJ2-7; possible D gene TRBD1, 6 bases. Germline V gene sequence: CDR1 MNHEY, CDR2 SVGEGT. V shed 6 bases and J shed 1 base, with 10 bases lying between them. This CDR3 has 13 amino acids. CDR3 residues: CASSLQGSYEQYF. CDR3 bases: TGTGCCAGCAGCTTACAGGGATCCTACGAGCAGTACTTC.

This clone has only a few counts. The rearrangement links TRBV5-6 to TRBJ2-7; 10 bases are shared with TRBD2. CDR3 length equals 14 residues. With 2 bases clipped from V and 4 bases from J, the junction kept 3 bases outside the gene matches. Germline CDR1 reads SGHDT; CDR2 reads YYEEEE. The CDR3 is CASSLTTSGYEQYF. The CDR3 DNA reads TGTGCCAGCAGCTTAACGACTAGCGGGTACGAGCAGTACTTC.